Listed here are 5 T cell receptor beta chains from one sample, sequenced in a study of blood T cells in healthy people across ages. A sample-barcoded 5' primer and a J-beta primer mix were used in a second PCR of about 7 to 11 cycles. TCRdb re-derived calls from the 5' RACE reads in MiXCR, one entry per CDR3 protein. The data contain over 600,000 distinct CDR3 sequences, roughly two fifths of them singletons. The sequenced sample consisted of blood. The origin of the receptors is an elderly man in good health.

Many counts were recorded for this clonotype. The CDR3 DNA reads as TGTGCCAGCAGCCCAGACGGGGCGGGAGGGGCTGAGCAGTTCTTC. Amino acid sequence: CASSPDGAGGAEQFF. The chain is built from TRBV7-2 and TRBJ2-1; 9 nucleotides match TRBD2. This CDR3 has 15 amino acids. The V segment lost 5 bases and the J segment 9 bases; nucleotides outside the gene matches: 11. Germline lookup yields CDR1 SGHTA and CDR2 FQGNSA.

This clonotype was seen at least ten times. CDR3: CASSQVASGVSYNEQFF. Written as DNA, the CDR3 is TGCGCCAGCAGCCAAGTCGCTAGCGGGGTCTCCTACAATGAGCAGTTCTTC. This sequence joins TRBV4-3 and TRBJ2-1; 9 bases match TRBD2. CDR3 size: 17 residues. V trimming: 1 base; J trimming: 0 bases; junction bases outside the gene matches: 4. Germline values: CDR1 LGHNA, CDR2 YSLEER.

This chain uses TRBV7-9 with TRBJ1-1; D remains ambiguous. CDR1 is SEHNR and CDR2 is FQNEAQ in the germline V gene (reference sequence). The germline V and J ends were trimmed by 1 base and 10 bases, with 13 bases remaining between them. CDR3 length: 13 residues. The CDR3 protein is CASSLEGATGAFF. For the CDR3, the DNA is TGTGCCAGCAGCTTAGAGGGAGCCACCGGAGCTTTCTTT.

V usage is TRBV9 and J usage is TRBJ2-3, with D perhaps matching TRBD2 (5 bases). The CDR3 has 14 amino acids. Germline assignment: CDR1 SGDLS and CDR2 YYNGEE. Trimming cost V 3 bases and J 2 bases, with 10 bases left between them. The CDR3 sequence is CASSAVTTTDTQYF. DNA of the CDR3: TGTGCCAGCAGCGCAGTGACTACCACAGATACGCAGTATTTT.

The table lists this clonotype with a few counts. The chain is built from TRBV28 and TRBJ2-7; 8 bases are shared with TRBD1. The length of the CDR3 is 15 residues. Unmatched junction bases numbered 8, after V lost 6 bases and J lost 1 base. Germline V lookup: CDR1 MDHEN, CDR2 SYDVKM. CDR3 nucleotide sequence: TGTGCCAGCAGGGATGAGGGACAGGCATCCTACGAGCAGTACTTC. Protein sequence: CASRDEGQASYEQYF.